This TCR beta chain is drawn from a study of regulatory T cells in long-lasting Graves disease. Study in general: Persistence in Graves' disease denoted antithyroid drug use beyond 5 years alongside positive TSH receptor antibodies. Study results and limitations: Newly diagnosed Graves' patients had higher TCR diversity than persistent ones.

Sequencing libraries for TCR beta were prepared with iRepertoire HTBI primers and Arm-PCR of CDR3 regions. One entry per CDR3 protein results from TCRdb running MiXCR on the multiplex PCR reads. The sample consists of 360,000 or so distinct CDR3 sequences, roughly 25% of them appearing once. On this clonotype itself: Its cognate antigen is unknown.

Time point: persistent/refractory GD, antithyroid drugs over 5 years with positive TRAb. Scientists built the TCR library using RNA that was extracted from PBMCs. The sequence was obtained from a woman aged 40 to 55 with Graves disease. Sequencing used peripheral blood mononuclear cells (PBMCs), obtained when the disease was refractory, from a patient treated with antithyroid drugs.

CDR3 nucleotides: TGTGCCAGCAGCCAGAGTCAATACGAGCAGTACTTC. As protein: CASSQSQYEQYF. V and J are TRBV3-1 and TRBJ2-7; D ambiguous. V lost 3 bases and J 4 bases, leaving 7 bases between the germline ends. This CDR3 contains 12 residues. The V gene's germline CDR1 is LGHDT and CDR2 YNNKEL (reference sequence).